What follows are 7 T cell receptor beta chains derived from one specimen sequenced in a study of blood T cell repertoires in COVID-19. Some clones are missing from TCRdb's copy, which holds only in-frame ones; the method was immunoSEQ multiplex PCR. The sample consists of tens of thousands of clones, roughly 80% of them appearing once. Specimen: peripheral blood. The receptors were sampled from a woman aged 55 to 70 with acute or convalescent COVID-19.

The chain is built from TRBV7-3 and TRBJ2-7; D might be TRBD1 (6 bases). There are 15 residues in the CDR3. V dropped 4 bases and J dropped 4 bases, with 17 bases sitting between them. From germline, CDR1 is SGHTA and CDR2 FQGTGA. CDR3 coding DNA: TGTGCCAGCAGCTCACATCACAGGGATTCTTACGAGCAGTACTTC. It encodes CASSSHHRDSYEQYF.

V gene TRBV9 combines with J gene TRBJ1-1; a weak D match, TRBD1 (5 bases). Trimming left V 0 bases short and J 4 bases short, with 10 bases between. The CDR3 contains 14 residues. Germline V gene sequence: CDR1 SGDLS, CDR2 YYNGEE. CDR3 bases: TGTGCCAGCAGCGTAGCGGGGGAAGGCACTGAAGCTTTCTTT. Protein product: CASSVAGEGTEAFF.

This chain joins TRBV2 and TRBJ2-1, with unresolved D. The V gene lost 5 bases and the J gene lost 8 bases, with 13 bases spanning the gap. The CDR3 length is 13 residues. The germline CDR1 and CDR2 sequences are SNHLY and FYNNEI. The CDR3 region is CASSRLPRDEQFF. DNA for the CDR3: TGTGCCAGCAGTCGACTCCCCCGGGATGAGCAGTTCTTC.

The CDR3 protein is CASKTGALNTEAFF. CDR3 DNA sequence: TGTGCCAGCAAAACAGGGGCTTTGAACACTGAAGCTTTCTTT. The J gene is TRBJ1-1, the V gene TRBV2; 7 bases are shared with TRBD1. Per germline, CDR1 SNHLY and CDR2 FYNNEI. J was trimmed by 0 bases and V by 7 bases; bases with no gene match: 5. There are 14 residues in the CDR3.

This sequence joins TRBV5-5 and TRBJ2-7, with TRBD1 matching over 8 bases. CDR1 is SGHKS and CDR2 is YYEKEE in the germline V gene (reference sequence). V was pared by 1 base and J by 4 bases, with 7 bases of the junction left unmatched. The CDR3 is 15 amino acids. DNA of the CDR3: TGTGCCAGCAGCTTGCCTCCAGGGGGCGGGTACGAGCAGTACTTC. Amino acid sequence: CASSLPPGGGYEQYF.

V is TRBV7-7 and J is TRBJ2-2; a weak D match, TRBD1 (5 bases). This CDR3 has 13 amino acids. Per the germline V gene, CDR1 is SSHAT and CDR2 is FNYEAQ (reference sequence). With 2 bases removed from V and 6 bases from J, the gap between germline ends came to 7 bases. For the CDR3, the DNA is TGTGCCAGCAGCTTAAAAGGGGCCGGGGAGCTGTTTTTT. Protein: CASSLKGAGELFF.

This chain joins TRBV5-4 and TRBJ2-7; TRBD1 matches at 8 bases. The CDR3 is 14 amino acids. CDR1 and CDR2 from the germline V gene are SGHNT and YYREEE (reference sequence). V shed 2 bases, J shed 5 bases, and the junction held 6 bases outside the gene matches. CDR3 protein: CASSLEGQGNEQYF. The CDR3 nucleotides read TGTGCCAGCAGCTTAGAAGGACAGGGCAACGAGCAGTACTTC. Filled out from reference TRBV5-4 and TRBJ2-7, the complete variable domain reads ETGVTQSPTHLIKTRGQQVTLRCSSQSGHNTVSWYQQALGQGPQFIFQYYREEENGRGNFPPRFSGLQFPNYSSELNVNALELDDSALYLCASSLEGQGNEQYFGPGTRLTVT.